The source of this T cell receptor (beta chain) is a study of cytomegalovirus exposure and HLA in healthy donors. Vbeta (60) and Jbeta (13) primers were used in the PCR. Assay: immunoSEQ multiplex PCR; the TCRdb copy retains only in-frame clones and omits some. The table shows 100,000 to 150,000 clones, with 60% to 85% occurring only once. The CDR3 length is 15 residues. The V gene's germline CDR1 is SGHNT and CDR2 YYREEE (reference sequence). V lost 5 bases and J lost 1; bases outside the gene matches: 4. Details on this clone: Its antigen is still unknown.

General observations from the study: According to a later analysis, most TCR beta chains associated with CMV appeared HLA-restricted.

The source of this sequence is a woman aged 18-29 years in good health and CMV-seronegative. Input material: PBMCs. This sequence joins TRBV5-4 and TRBJ2-7; TRBD2 matches at 12 bases. CDR3 amino acids: CASSGLAGGSYEQYF. CDR3 sequence (DNA): TGTGCCAGCAGTGGGCTAGCGGGAGGGTCCTACGAGCAGTACTTC.